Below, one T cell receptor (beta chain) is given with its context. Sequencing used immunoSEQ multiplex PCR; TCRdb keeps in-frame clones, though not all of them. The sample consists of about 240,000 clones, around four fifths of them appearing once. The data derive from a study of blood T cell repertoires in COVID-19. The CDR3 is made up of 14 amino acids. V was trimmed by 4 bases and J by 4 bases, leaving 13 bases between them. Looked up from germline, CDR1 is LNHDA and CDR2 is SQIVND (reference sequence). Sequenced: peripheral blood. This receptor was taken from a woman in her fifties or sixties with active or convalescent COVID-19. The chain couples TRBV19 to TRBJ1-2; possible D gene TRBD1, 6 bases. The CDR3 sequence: CASSKGQDLYGYTF. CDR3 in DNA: TGTGCCAGTAGTAAGGGACAAGACCTCTATGGCTACACCTTC.